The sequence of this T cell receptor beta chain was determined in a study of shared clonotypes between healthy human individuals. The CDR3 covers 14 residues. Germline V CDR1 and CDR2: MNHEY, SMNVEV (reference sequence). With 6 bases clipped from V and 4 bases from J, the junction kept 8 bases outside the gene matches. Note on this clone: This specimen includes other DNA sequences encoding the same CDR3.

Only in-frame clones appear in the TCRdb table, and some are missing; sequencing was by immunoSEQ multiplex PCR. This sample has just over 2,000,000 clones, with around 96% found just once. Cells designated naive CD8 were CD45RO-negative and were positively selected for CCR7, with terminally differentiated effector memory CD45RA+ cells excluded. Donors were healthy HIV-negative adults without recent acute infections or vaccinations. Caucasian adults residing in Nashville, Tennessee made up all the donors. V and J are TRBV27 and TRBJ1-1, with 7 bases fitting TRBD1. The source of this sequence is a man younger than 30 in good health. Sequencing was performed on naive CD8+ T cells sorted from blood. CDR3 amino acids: CASSLTHRGTEAFF. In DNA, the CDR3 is TGTGCCAGCAGCCTAACCCACAGGGGCACTGAAGCTTTCTTT.